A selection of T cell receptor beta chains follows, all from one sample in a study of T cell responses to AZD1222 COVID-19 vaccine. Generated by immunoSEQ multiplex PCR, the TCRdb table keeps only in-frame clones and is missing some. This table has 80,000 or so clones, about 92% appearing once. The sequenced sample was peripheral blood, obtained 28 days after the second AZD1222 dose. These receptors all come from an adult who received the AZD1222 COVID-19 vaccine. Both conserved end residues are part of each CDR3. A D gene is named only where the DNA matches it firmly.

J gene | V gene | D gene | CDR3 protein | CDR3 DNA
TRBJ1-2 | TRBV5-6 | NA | CASSLRGAVRGYTF | TGTGCCAGCAGCTTGCGGGGCGCGGTAAGGGGCTACACCTTC
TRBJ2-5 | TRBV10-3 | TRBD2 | CAISDMGGREETQYF | TGTGCCATCAGTGACATGGGAGGGAGAGAAGAGACCCAGTACTTC
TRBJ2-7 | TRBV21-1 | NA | CASSKDQPSGSPSDEQYF | TGTGCCAGCAGCAAAGACCAGCCTAGCGGGAGCCCCTCGGACGAGCAGTACTTC
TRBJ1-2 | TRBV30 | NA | CAWNIGQSFNYGYTF | TGTGCCTGGAATATAGGACAGTCCTTCAACTATGGCTACACCTTC
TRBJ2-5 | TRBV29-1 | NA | CSVDYSGLKTQYF | TGCAGCGTTGATTATAGCGGATTAAAGACCCAGTACTTC
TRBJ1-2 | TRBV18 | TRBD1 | CASSPDRAYGYTF | TGTGCCAGCTCCCCCGACAGGGCCTATGGCTACACCTTC
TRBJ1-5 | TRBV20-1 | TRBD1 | CSASRDRGPAPQHF | TGCAGTGCTAGTCGCGACAGGGGTCCCGCGCCCCAGCATTTT
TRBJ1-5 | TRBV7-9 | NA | CASSNTGSDQPQHF | TGTGCCAGCAGCAATACAGGGTCGGATCAGCCCCAGCATTTT
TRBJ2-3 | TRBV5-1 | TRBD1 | CASSLVPESRQGRNTQYF | TGCGCCAGCAGCTTGGTCCCCGAGAGCCGACAGGGGCGAAATACGCAGTATTTT
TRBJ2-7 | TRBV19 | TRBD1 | CASSTRTGGVYEQYF | TGTGCCAGTAGTACCCGGACAGGGGGGGTCTACGAGCAGTACTTC
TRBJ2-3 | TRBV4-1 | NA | CASSQGLSAITRTDTQYF | TGCGCCAGCAGCCAAGGTTTAAGCGCCATTACTCGCACAGATACGCAGTATTTT
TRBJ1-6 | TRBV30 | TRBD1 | CAWTTTGQGNSPLHF | TGTGCCTGGACCACAACCGGACAGGGTAATTCACCCCTCCACTTT
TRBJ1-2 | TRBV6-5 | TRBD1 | CASSLYWTGGYGYTF | TGTGCCAGCAGTCTGTACTGGACAGGGGGGTATGGCTACACCTTC